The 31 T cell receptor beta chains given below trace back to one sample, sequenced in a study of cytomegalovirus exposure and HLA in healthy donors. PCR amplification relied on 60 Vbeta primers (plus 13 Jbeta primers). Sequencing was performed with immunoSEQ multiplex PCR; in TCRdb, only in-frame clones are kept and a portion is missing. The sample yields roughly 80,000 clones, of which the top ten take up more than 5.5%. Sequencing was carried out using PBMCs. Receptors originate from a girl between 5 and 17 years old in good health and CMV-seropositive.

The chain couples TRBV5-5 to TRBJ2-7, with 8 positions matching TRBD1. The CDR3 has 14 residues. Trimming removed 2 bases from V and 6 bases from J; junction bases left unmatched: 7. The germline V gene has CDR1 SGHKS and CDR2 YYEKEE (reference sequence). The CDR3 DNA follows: TGTGCCAGCAGCTTTCGCCAGGGGGCAGGCGAGCAGTACGTC. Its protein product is CASSFRQGAGEQYV.

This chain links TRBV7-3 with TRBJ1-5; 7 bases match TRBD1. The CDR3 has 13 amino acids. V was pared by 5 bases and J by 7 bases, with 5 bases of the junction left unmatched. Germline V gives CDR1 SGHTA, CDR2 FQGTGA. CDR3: CASSRTGQQPQHF. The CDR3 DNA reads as TGTGCCAGCAGCCGGACAGGTCAGCAGCCCCAGCATTTT.

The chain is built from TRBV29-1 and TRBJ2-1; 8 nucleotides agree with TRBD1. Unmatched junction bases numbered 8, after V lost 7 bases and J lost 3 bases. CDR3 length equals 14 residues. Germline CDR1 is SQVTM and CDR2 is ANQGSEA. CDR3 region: CSARNRGDYNEQFF. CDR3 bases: TGCAGCGCCCGAAACAGGGGGGACTACAATGAGCAGTTCTTC.

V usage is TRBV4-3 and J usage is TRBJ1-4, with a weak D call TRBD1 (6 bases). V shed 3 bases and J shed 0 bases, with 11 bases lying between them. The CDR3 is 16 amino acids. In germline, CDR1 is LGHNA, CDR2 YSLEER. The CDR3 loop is CASSHQGSSTNEKLFF. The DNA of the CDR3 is TGCGCCAGCAGCCACCAGGGGTCCTCAACTAATGAAAAACTGTTTTTT.

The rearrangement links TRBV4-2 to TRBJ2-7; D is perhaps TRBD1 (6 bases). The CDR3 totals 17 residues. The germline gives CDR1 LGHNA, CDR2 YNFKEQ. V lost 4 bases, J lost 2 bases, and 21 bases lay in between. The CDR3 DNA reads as TGTGCCAGCAGCCGGTGGGATGAGGGGGACGCCACCTACGAGCAGTACTTC. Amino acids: CASSRWDEGDATYEQYF.

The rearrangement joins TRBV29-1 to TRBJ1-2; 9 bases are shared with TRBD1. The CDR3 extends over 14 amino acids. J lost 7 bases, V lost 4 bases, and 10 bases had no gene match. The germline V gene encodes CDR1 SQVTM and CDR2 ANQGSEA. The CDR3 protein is CSVGTGGAVSGYTF. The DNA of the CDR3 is TGCAGCGTTGGAACAGGGGGCGCAGTATCTGGCTACACCTTC.

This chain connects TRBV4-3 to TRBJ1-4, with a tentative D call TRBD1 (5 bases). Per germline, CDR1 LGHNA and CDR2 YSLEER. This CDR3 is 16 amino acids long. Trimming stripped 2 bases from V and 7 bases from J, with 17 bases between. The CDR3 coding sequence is TGCGCCAGCAGCCAAAATTCCGGGACTGAGGTTGAAAAACTGTTTTTT. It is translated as CASSQNSGTEVEKLFF.

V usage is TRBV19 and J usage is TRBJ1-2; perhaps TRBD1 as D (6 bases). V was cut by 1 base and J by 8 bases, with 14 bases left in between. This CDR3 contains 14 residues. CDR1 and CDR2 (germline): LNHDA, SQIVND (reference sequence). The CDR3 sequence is CASSIAGQRGGYTF. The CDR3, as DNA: TGTGCCAGTAGTATAGCCGGACAGAGAGGGGGCTACACCTTC. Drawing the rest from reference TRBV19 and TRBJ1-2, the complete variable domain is DGGITQSPKYLFRKEGQNVTLSCEQNLNHDAMYWYRQDPGQGLRLIYYSQIVNDFQKGDIAEGYSVSREKKESFPLTVTSAQKNPTAFYLCASSIAGQRGGYTFGSGTRLTVV.

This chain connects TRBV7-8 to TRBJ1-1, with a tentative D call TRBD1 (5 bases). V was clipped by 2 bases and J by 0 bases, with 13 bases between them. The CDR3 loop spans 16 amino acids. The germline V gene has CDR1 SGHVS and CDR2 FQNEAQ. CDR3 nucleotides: TGTGCCAGCAGCTTATCGGTTGGGGGGATGAACACTGAAGCTTTCTTT. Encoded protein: CASSLSVGGMNTEAFF.

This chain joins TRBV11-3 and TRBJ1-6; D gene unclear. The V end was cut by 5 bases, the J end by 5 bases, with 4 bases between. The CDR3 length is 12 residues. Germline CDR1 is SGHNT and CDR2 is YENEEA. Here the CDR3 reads CASSLNNSPLHF. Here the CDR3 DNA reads TGTGCCAGCAGCCTAAATAATTCACCCCTCCACTTT.

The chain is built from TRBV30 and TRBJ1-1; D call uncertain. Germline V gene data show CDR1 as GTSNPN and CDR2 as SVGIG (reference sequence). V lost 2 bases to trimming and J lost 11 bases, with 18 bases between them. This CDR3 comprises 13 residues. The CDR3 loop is CAWSSAPATGAFF. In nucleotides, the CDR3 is TGTGCCTGGAGTTCCGCCCCCGCGACTGGTGCTTTCTTT.

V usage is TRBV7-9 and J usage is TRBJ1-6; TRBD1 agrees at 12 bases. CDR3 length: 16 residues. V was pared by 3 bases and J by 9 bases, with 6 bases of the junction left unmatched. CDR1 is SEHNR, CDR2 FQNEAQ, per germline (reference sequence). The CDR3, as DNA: TGTGCCAGCAGCTTGGGACAGGGGGCGAAGAGTTCACCCCTCCACTTT. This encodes CASSLGQGAKSSPLHF.

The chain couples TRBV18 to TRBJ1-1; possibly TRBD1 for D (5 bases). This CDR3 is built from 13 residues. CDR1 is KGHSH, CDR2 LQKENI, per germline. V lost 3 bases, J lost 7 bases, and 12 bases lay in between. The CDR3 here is CASSPGQGGEAFF. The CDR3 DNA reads TGTGCCAGCTCACCGGGGCAGGGTGGTGAAGCTTTCTTT.

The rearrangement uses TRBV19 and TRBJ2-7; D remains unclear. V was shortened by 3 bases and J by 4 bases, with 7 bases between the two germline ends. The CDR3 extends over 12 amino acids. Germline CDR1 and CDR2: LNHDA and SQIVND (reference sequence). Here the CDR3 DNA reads TGTGCCAGTAGTATTCCCGGGTACGAGCAGTACTTC. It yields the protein CASSIPGYEQYF.

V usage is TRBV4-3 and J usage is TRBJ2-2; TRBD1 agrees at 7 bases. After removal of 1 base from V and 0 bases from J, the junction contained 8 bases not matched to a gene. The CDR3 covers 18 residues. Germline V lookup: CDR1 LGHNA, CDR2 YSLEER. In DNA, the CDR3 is TGCGCCAGCAGCCAAGGGACCGGGACAGCCGCGAACACCGGGGAGCTGTTTTTT. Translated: CASSQGTGTAANTGELFF.

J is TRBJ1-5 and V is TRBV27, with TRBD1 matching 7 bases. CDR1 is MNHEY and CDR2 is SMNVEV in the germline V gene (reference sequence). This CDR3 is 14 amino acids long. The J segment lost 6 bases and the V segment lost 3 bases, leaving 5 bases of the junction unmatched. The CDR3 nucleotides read TGTGCCAGCAGTTTCGGCAGGGGGAGTCAGCCCCAGCATTTT. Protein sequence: CASSFGRGSQPQHF.

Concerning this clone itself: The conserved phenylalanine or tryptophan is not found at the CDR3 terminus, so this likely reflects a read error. In DNA form, the CDR3 reads TGCGCCAGCAGACATGACAGGGAGGCCTCGAATGGCTACACCCTC. Amino acids: CASRHDREASNGYTL. This chain uses TRBV4-3 with TRBJ1-2, with 7 bases fitting TRBD1. Germline V gives CDR1 LGHNA, CDR2 YSLEER. V shed 6 bases and J 6 bases; nucleotides not matched to a gene: 13. CDR3 size: 15 residues.

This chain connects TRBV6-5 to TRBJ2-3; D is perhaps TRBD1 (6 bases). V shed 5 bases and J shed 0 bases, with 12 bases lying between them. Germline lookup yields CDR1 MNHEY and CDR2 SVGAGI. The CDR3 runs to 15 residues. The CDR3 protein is CASSKKQGSTDTQYF. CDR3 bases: TGTGCCAGCAGTAAAAAACAGGGTAGCACAGATACGCAGTATTTT.

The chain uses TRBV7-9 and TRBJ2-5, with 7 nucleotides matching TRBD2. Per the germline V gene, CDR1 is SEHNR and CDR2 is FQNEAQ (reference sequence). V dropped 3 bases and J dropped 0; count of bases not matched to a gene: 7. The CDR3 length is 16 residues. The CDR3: CASSLGLAEYQETQYF. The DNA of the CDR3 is TGTGCCAGCAGCTTGGGGCTAGCGGAGTACCAAGAGACCCAGTACTTC.

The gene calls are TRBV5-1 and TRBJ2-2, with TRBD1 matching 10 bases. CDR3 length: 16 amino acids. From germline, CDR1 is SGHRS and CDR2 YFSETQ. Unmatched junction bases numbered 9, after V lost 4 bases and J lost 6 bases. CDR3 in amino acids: CASSPNSGTGAGELFF. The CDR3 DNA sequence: TGCGCCAGCAGCCCGAACTCCGGGACAGGGGCCGGGGAGCTGTTTTTT.

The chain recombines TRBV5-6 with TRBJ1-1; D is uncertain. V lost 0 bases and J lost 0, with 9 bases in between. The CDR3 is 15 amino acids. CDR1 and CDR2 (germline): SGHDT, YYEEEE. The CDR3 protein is CASSLVPGMNTEAFF. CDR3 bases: TGTGCCAGCAGCTTGGTTCCGGGAATGAACACTGAAGCTTTCTTT.

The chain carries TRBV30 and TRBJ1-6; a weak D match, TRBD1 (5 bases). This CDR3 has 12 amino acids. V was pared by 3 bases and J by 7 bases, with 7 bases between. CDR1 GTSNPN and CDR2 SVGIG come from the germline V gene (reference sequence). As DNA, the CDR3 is TGTGCCTGGAGGGAGGGGAATTCACCCCTCCACTTT. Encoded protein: CAWREGNSPLHF.

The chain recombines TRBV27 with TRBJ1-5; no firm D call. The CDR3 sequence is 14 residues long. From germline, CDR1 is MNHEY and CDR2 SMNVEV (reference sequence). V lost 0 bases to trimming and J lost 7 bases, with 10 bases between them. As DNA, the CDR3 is TGTGCCAGCAGTTTATCCGGAACGGGGCAGCCCCAGCATTTT. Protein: CASSLSGTGQPQHF.

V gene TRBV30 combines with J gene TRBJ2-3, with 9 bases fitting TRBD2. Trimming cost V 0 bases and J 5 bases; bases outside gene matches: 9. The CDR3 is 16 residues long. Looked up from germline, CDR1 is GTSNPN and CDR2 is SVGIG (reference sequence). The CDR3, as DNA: TGTGCCTGGAGTGTACAGGCTAGCGGGGTGGTAGATACGCAGTATTTT. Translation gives CAWSVQASGVVDTQYF. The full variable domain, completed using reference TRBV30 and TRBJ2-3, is SQTIHQWPATLVQPVGSPLSLECTVEGTSNPNLYWYRQAAGRGLQLLFYSVGIGQISSEVPQNLSASRPQDRQFILSSKKLLLSDSGFYLCAWSVQASGVVDTQYFGPGTRLTVL.

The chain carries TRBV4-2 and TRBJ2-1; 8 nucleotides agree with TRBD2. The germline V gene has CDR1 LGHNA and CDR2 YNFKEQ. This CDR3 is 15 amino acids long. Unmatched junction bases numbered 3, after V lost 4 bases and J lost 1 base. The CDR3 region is CASSPGGPSYNEQFF. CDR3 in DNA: TGTGCCAGCAGCCCGGGGGGGCCTTCCTACAATGAGCAGTTCTTC.

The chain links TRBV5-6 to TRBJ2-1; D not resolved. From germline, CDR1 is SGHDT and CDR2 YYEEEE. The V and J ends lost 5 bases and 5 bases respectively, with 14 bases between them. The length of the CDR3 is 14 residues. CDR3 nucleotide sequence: TGTGCCAGCAGTCCCTACGTAGAGAACAATGAGCAGTTCTTC. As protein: CASSPYVENNEQFF.

The CDR3 DNA sequence: TGTGCCAGCAGGGACAGGGAAATCACTGAAGCTTTCTTT. Encoded protein: CASRDREITEAFF. The rearrangement joins TRBV2 to TRBJ1-1; 8 nucleotides align to TRBD1. Trimming took 6 bases from V and 4 from J; bases not matched to a gene: 4. The germline V gene encodes CDR1 SNHLY and CDR2 FYNNEI. CDR3 length: 13 amino acids. Full variable domain (remainder filled in from reference TRBV2 and TRBJ1-1): EPEVTQTPSHQVTQMGQEVILRCVPISNHLYFYWYRQILGQKVEFLVSFYNNEISEKSEIFDDQFSVERPDGSNFTLKIRSTKLEDSAMYFCASRDREITEAFFGQGTRLTVV.

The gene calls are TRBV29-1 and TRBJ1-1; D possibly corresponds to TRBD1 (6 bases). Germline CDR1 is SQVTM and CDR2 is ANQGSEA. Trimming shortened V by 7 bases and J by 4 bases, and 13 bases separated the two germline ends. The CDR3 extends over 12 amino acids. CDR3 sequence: CSAGTGRTEAFF. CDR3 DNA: TGCAGCGCTGGTACAGGGCGCACTGAAGCTTTCTTT.

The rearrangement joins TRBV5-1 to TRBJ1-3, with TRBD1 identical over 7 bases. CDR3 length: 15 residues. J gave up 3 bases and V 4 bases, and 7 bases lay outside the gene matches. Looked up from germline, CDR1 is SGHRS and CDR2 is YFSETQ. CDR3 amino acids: CASSEQGTGGNTIYF. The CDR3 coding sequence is TGCGCCAGCAGCGAACAGGGGACGGGTGGAAACACCATATATTTT.

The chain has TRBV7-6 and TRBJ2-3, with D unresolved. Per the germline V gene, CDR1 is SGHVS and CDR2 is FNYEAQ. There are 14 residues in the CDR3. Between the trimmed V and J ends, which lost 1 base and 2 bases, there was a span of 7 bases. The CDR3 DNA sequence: TGTGCCAGCAGCTTAGTGGGCCTCACAGATACGCAGTATTTT. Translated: CASSLVGLTDTQYF.

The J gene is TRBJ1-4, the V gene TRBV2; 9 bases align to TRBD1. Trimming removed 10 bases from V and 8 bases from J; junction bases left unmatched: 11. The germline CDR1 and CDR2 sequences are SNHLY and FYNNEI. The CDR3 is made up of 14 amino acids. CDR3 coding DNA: TGTGCCATCTCGCCGGGACAGGGAGAGGAAAAACTGTTTTTT. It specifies CAISPGQGEEKLFF.